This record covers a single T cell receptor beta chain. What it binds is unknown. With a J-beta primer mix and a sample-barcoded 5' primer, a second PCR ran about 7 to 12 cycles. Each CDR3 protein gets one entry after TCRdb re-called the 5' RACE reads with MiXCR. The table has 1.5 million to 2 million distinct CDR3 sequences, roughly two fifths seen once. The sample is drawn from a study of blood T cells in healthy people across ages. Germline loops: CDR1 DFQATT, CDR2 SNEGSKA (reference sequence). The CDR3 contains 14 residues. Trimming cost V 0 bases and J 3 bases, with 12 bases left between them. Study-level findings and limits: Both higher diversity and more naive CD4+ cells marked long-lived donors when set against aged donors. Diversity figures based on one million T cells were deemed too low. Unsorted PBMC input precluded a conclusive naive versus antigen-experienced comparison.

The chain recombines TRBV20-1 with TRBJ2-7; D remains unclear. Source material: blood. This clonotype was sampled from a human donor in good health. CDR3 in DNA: TGCAGTGCTAGAGATCGGACCGGTTTCTACGAGCAGTACTTC. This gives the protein CSARDRTGFYEQYF.